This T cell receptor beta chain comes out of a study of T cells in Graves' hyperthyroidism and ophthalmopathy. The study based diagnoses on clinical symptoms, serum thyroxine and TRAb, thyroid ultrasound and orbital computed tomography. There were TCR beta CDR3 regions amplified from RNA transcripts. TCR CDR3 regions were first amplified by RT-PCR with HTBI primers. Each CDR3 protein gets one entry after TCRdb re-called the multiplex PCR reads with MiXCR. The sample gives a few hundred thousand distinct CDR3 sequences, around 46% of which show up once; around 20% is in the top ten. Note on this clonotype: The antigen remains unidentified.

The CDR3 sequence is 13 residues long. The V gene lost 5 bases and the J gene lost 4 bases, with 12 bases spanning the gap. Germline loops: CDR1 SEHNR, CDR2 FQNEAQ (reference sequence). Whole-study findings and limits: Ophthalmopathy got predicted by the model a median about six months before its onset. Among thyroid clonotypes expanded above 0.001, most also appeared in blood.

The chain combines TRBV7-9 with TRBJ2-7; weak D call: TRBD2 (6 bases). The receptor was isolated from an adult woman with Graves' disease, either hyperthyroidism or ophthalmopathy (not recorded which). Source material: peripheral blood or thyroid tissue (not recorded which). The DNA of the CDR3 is TGTGCCAGCAGCCGGGAGCGCATTTACGAGCAGTACTTC. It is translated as CASSRERIYEQYF.